These 21 T cell receptor beta chains came from one sample sequenced in a study of beta chain features in type 1 diabetes. The entirety of the isolated RNA underwent reverse transcription, so expressed TCRB transcripts were sequenced. The protocol was immunoSEQ multiplex PCR, while the TCRdb copy is restricted to in-frame clones and leaves out a portion. Among hundreds of thousands of clones listed, approximately 8% were seen once. Sequenced sample: central memory CD4+ T cells from blood. The receptor source for this set is a woman between 18 and 29 years old in good health.

This clone has a count of ten or more. V and J are TRBV19 and TRBJ1-1; D not resolved. Per the germline V gene, CDR1 is LNHDA and CDR2 is SQIVND (reference sequence). This CDR3 contains 13 residues. Deletions cut 4 bases from V and 0 bases from J, with 6 bases between. The DNA of the CDR3 is TGTGCCAGTAGTAACATGATGAACACTGAAGCTTTCTTT. This codes for CASSNMMNTEAFF.

This clone has a count of ten or more. The genes are TRBV6-6 and TRBJ2-3, with D hard to call. Germline CDR1 is MNHNY and CDR2 is SVGAGI (reference sequence). V dropped 0 bases and J dropped 1 base, with 8 bases sitting between them. The CDR3 is made up of 15 amino acids. The CDR3 sequence: CASSYSFGGTDTQYF. CDR3 bases: TGTGCCAGCAGTTACTCATTTGGGGGCACAGATACGCAGTATTTT.

The chain uses TRBV19 and TRBJ1-5; no reliable D call. The CDR3 has 14 amino acids. Germline CDR1 is LNHDA and CDR2 is SQIVND (reference sequence). Trimming removed 3 bases from V and 0 bases from J, with 6 bases in between. CDR3 in DNA: TGTGCCAGTAGTATCGGAAGTAGCAATCAGCCCCAGCATTTT. Amino acid sequence: CASSIGSSNQPQHF. Full variable domain (remainder filled in from reference TRBV19 and TRBJ1-5): DGGITQSPKYLFRKEGQNVTLSCEQNLNHDAMYWYRQDPGQGLRLIYYSQIVNDFQKGDIAEGYSVSREKKESFPLTVTSAQKNPTAFYLCASSIGSSNQPQHFGDGTRLSIL.

This clone was seen ten or more times. The chain combines TRBV7-3 with TRBJ2-7, with TRBD1 as a possible D gene (5 bases). Germline values: CDR1 SGHTA, CDR2 FQGTGA. The CDR3 extends over 14 amino acids. V dropped 0 bases and J dropped 5 bases, with 11 bases sitting between them. In nucleotides, the CDR3 is TGTGCCAGCAGCTTAACCCCAGGGATCAACGAGCAGTACTTC. Translated: CASSLTPGINEQYF.

This clone was picked up a small number of times. This rearrangement joins TRBV27 to TRBJ2-5, with 11 bases that match TRBD1. The CDR3 has 15 residues. CDR1 and CDR2 (germline): MNHEY, SMNVEV (reference sequence). Unmatched junction bases numbered 9, after V lost 7 bases and J lost 5 bases. CDR3 in amino acids: CASTGTGGIGETQYF. The CDR3 region has the DNA TGTGCCAGCACCGGGACAGGGGGAATTGGTGAGACCCAGTACTTC.

This clone turned up a few times. J is TRBJ2-3 and V is TRBV11-2, with D unresolved. The CDR3 has 13 residues. Trimming removed 1 base at V and 2 bases at J, with 4 bases between. CDR1 and CDR2 from the germline V gene are SGHAT and FQNNGV. The CDR3 nucleotides read TGTGCCAGCAGCTTAGCAATCACAGATACGCAGTATTTT. Its protein is CASSLAITDTQYF.

This clone was detected a few times. This chain uses TRBV11-2 with TRBJ2-7, with D hard to call. The germline V gene encodes CDR1 SGHAT and CDR2 FQNNGV. This CDR3 comprises 13 residues. Trimming cost V 5 bases and J 0 bases, with 8 bases left between them. The CDR3 here is CASSRDRSYEQYF. DNA of the CDR3: TGTGCCAGCAGCCGCGATCGCTCCTACGAGCAGTACTTC.

The V gene is TRBV9, the J gene TRBJ2-5; no clear D. CDR1 is SGDLS and CDR2 is YYNGEE in the germline V gene. Trimming cost V 2 bases and J 5 bases, with 13 bases left between them. The CDR3 covers 14 residues. For the CDR3, the DNA is TGTGCCAGCAGCGTTTCTTTCGGCAGGGAGACCCAGTACTTC. Its translation: CASSVSFGRETQYF.

This clone has a handful of counts. This chain uses TRBV7-8 with TRBJ1-5; 9 positions agree with TRBD1. The CDR3 sequence is 18 residues long. V was pared by 4 bases and J by 0 bases, with 10 bases of the junction left unmatched. Germline CDR1 is SGHVS and CDR2 is FQNEAQ. CDR3 bases: TGTGCCAGCAGCTCGAAAAGGACAGGGGTTGGTAGCAATCAGCCCCAGCATTTT. This gives the protein CASSSKRTGVGSNQPQHF.

This clone was seen a handful of times. The gene calls are TRBV4-3 and TRBJ2-2; no definite D call. V lost 3 bases and J lost 7, with 6 bases in between. Germline CDR1 and CDR2: LGHNA and YSLEER. This CDR3 comprises 12 residues. The DNA of the CDR3 is TGCGCCAGCAGCCATCCGTACGGGGAGCTGTTTTTT. It is translated as CASSHPYGELFF.

This clone was seen more than once but under ten times. The rearrangement links TRBV28 to TRBJ1-1, with 8 bases that match TRBD1. J gave up 2 bases and V 7 bases, and 3 bases lay outside the gene matches. Germline values: CDR1 MDHEN, CDR2 SYDVKM. There are 13 residues in the CDR3. The CDR3 loop reads CASNQGANTEAFF. CDR3 in DNA: TGTGCCAGCAATCAGGGGGCTAACACTGAAGCTTTCTTT.

A few counts support this clone. The chain employs TRBV5-1 and TRBJ1-1; TRBD1 matches 10 bases. The germline V gene encodes CDR1 SGHRS and CDR2 YFSETQ. The CDR3 length is 16 residues. V lost 0 bases to trimming and J lost 7 bases; unmatched junction nucleotides: 9. CDR3 region: CASSLDEGQGFSEAFF. CDR3 DNA sequence: TGCGCCAGCAGCTTGGATGAGGGACAGGGGTTTAGTGAAGCTTTCTTT.

V gene TRBV4-1 combines with J gene TRBJ2-1; no reliable D call. Looked up from germline, CDR1 is MGHRA and CDR2 is YSYEKL. CDR3 length equals 13 residues. The V end was cut by 1 base, the J end by 5 bases, with 6 bases between. The DNA of the CDR3 is TGCGCCAGCAGCCAAGGACGGGACAATGAGCAGTTCTTC. It specifies CASSQGRDNEQFF.

This clone was detected only a few times. This sequence joins TRBV29-1 and TRBJ1-2, with TRBD1 matching over 7 bases. Germline V gene sequence: CDR1 SQVTM, CDR2 ANQGSEA. The V segment lost 7 bases and the J segment 2 bases; nucleotides outside the gene matches: 10. This CDR3 has 14 residues. The CDR3 protein is CSADRDGANYGYTF. DNA of the CDR3: TGCAGCGCCGACAGGGATGGGGCCAACTATGGCTACACCTTC.

This clone was seen only a few times. At one of its ends the junction is not consistent with the germline gene, which may arise from a read error. V usage is TRBV7-7 and J usage is TRBJ2-5; the D is unclear. The CDR3 consists of 14 residues. Germline loops: CDR1 SSHAT, CDR2 FNYEAQ (reference sequence). The CDR3 loop is CASSWSDGRETQYF. CDR3 nucleotides: TGTGCTAGCAGCTGGTCGGACGGTAGGGAGACCCAGTACTTC.

This clone was picked up many times. The chain is built from TRBV7-9 and TRBJ2-3; D gene uncertain. The V end lost 0 bases, the J end lost 4 bases, and 8 bases lay between the germline ends. Germline V CDR1 and CDR2: SEHNR, FQNEAQ (reference sequence). The CDR3 runs 14 residues. The chain's CDR3 is CASSLAPSADTQYF. CDR3 nucleotide sequence: TGTGCCAGCAGCTTAGCGCCATCGGCAGATACGCAGTATTTT.

This chain links TRBV28 with TRBJ1-6; 7 bases fit TRBD1. CDR1 and CDR2 from the germline V gene are MDHEN and SYDVKM. The CDR3 consists of 13 residues. J was trimmed by 16 bases and V by 5 bases; bases with no gene match: 11. This CDR3 is CASSNPDRLTLHF. As DNA, the CDR3 is TGTGCCAGCAGTAACCCGGACAGGCTCACACTCCACTTT.

This clone was seen a few times. The chain employs TRBV7-2 and TRBJ2-1; no firm D call. The CDR3 length is 12 residues. Germline CDR1 and CDR2: SGHTA and FQGNSA. V lost 2 bases and J 12 bases, leaving 11 bases between the germline ends. The CDR3 region is CASSLIPQLQFF. CDR3 DNA sequence: TGTGCCAGCAGCTTAATCCCCCAGCTGCAGTTCTTC.

This rearrangement joins TRBV2 to TRBJ2-5; tentatively, D is TRBD2 (5 bases). Germline assignment: CDR1 SNHLY and CDR2 FYNNEI. The CDR3 is 14 residues long. The V and J ends lost 6 bases and 5 bases respectively, with 16 bases between them. In DNA, the CDR3 is TGTGCCAGCAGCTCAAACGGGGTCGGGGAGACCCAGTACTTC. Translated, it gives CASSSNGVGETQYF.

This clone was picked up a small number of times. The chain uses TRBV7-2 and TRBJ2-7, with TRBD2 identical over 11 bases. The germline V gene encodes CDR1 SGHTA and CDR2 FQGNSA. The CDR3 is made up of 15 amino acids. V lost 5 bases, J lost 1 base, and 4 bases stayed unmatched. CDR3 residues: CASSPTSGSSYEQYF. CDR3 bases: TGTGCCAGCAGCCCAACTAGCGGGAGTTCCTACGAGCAGTACTTC.

The chain is built from TRBV7-9 and TRBJ1-3; D gene ambiguous. Germline V gene lookup returns CDR1 SEHNR and CDR2 FQNEAQ (reference sequence). Trimming cost V 8 bases and J 2 bases, with 10 bases left between them. This CDR3 region has 13 residues. Here the CDR3 DNA reads TGTGCCAGCCGGGTCGTCACTGGAAACACCATATATTTT. Amino acid sequence: CASRVVTGNTIYF. Full variable domain (rest looked up from reference TRBV7-9 and TRBJ1-3): DTGVSQNPRHKITKRGQNVTFRCDPISEHNRLYWYRQTLGQGPEFLTYFQNEAQLEKSRLLSDRFSAERPKGSFSTLEIQRTEQGDSAMYLCASRVVTGNTIYFGEGSWLTVV.